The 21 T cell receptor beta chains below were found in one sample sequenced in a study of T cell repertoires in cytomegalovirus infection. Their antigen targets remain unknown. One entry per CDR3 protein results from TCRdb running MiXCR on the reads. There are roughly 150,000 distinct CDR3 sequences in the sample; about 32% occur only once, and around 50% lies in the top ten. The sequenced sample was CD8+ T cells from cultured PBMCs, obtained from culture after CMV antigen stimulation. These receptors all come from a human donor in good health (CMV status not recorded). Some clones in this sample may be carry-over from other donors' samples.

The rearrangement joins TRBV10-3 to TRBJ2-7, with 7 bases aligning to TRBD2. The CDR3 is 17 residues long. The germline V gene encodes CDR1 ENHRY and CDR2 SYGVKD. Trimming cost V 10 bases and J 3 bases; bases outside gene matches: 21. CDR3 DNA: TGTGCCAACCATTTCCCTCCCCGGACTAGATGGAACTACGAGCAGTACTTC. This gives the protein CANHFPPRTRWNYEQYF.

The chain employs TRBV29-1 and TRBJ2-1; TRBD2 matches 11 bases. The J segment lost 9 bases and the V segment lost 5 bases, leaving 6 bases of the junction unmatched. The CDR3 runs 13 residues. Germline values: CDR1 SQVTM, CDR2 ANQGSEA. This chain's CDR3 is CSVPSGGFIEQFF. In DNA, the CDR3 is TGCAGCGTTCCTAGCGGGGGGTTCATTGAGCAGTTCTTC.

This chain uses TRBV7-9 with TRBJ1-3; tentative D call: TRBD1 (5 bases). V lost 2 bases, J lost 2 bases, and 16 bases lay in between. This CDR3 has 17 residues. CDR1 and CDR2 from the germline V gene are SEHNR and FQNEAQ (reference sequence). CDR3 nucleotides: TGTGCCAGCAGCTTACTCCAGGGTGAATGGGCTGGAAACACCATATATTTT. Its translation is CASSLLQGEWAGNTIYF.

CDR3 sequence (DNA): TGTGCCAGCAGTGACTGGGAGCGAGTTCTTGAAGCTTTCTTT. Amino acid sequence: CASSDWERVLEAFF. The chain uses TRBV2 and TRBJ1-1; D gene ambiguous. V shed 3 bases and J shed 7 bases, with 15 bases lying between them. CDR1 and CDR2 from the germline V gene are SNHLY and FYNNEI. This CDR3 is built from 14 residues.

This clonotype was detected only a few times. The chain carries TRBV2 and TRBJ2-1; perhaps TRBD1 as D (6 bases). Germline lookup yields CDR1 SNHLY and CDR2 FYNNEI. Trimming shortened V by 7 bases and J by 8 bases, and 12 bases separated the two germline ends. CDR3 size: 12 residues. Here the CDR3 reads CASNLQGDEQFF. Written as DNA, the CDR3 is TGTGCCAGCAACTTACAGGGTGATGAGCAGTTCTTC. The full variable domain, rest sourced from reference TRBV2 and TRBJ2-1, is EPEVTQTPSHQVTQMGQEVILRCVPISNHLYFYWYRQILGQKVEFLVSFYNNEISEKSEIFDDQFSVERPDGSNFTLKIRSTKLEDSAMYFCASNLQGDEQFFGPGTRLTVL.

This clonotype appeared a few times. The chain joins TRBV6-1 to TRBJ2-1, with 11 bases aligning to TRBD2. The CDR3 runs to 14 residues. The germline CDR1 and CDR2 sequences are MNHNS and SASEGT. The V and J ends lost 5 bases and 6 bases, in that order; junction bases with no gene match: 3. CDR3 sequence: CASSQGTSGNEQFF. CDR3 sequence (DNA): TGTGCCAGCAGTCAAGGGACTAGCGGCAATGAGCAGTTCTTC.

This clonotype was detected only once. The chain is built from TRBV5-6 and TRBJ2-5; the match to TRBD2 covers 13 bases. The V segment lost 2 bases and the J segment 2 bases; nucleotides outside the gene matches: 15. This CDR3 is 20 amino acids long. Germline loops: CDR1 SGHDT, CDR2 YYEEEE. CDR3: CASSFPPRLAGGSIQETQYF. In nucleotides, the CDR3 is TGTGCCAGCAGCTTCCCCCCCCGACTAGCGGGGGGTTCTATTCAAGAGACCCAGTACTTC.

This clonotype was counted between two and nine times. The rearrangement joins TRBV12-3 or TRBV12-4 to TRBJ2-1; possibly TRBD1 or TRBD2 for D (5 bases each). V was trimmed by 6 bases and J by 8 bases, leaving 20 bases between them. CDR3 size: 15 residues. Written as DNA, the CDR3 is TGTGCCAGCAGCCCCTCCGGGACGGCTGAGGATGAGCAGTTCTTC. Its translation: CASSPSGTAEDEQFF.

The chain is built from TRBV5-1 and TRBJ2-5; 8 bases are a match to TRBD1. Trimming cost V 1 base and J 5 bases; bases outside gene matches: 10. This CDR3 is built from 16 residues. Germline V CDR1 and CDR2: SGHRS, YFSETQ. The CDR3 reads CASSLRWTGNEETQYF. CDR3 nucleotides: TGCGCCAGCAGCTTGCGTTGGACAGGGAATGAGGAGACCCAGTACTTC.

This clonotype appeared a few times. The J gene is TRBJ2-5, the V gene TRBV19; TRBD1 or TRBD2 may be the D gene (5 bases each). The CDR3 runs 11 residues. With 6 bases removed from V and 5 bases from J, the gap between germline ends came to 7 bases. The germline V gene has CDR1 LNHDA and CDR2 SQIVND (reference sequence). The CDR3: CASSRDETQYF. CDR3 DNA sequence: TGTGCCAGTAGCCGGGACGAGACCCAGTACTTC.

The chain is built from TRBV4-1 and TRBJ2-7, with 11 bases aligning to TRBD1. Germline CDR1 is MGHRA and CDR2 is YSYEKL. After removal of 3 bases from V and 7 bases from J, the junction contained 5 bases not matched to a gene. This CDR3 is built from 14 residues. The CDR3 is CASSHPDRGLEQYF. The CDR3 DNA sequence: TGCGCCAGCAGCCACCCGGACAGGGGGCTTGAGCAGTACTTC.

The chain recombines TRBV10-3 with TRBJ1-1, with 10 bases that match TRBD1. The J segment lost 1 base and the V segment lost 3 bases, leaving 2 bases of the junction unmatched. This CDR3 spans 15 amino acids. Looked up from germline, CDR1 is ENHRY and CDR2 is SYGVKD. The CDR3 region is CAISDRDRGNTEAFF. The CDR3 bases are TGTGCCATCAGTGACCGGGACAGGGGGAACACTGAAGCTTTCTTT.

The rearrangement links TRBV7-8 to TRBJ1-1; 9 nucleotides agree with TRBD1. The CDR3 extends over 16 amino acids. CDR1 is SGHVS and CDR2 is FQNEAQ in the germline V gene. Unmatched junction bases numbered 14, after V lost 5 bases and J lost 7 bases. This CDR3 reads CASSTPPGTGWREAFF. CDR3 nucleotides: TGTGCCAGCAGCACTCCGCCCGGGACAGGGTGGCGTGAAGCTTTCTTT.

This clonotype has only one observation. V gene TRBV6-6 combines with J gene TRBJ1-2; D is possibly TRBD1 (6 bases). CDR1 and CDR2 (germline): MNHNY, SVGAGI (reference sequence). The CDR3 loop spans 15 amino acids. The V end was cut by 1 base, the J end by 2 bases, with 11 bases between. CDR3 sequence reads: CASSYLQGPNYGYTF. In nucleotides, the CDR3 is TGTGCCAGCAGTTACTTACAGGGACCCAACTATGGCTACACCTTC.

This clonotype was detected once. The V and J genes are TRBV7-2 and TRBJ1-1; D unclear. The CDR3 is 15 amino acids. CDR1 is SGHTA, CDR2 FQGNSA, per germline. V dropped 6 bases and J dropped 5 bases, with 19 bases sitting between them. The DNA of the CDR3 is TGTGCCAGCAGTAAACTATGGCGGCGGCTGACTGAAGCTTTCTTT. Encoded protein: CASSKLWRRLTEAFF.

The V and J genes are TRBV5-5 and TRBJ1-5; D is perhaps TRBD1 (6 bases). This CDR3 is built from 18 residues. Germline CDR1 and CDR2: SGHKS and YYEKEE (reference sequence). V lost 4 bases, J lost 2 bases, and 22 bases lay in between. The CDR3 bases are TGTGCCAGCAGCACCGAACCGGGACACGGGTCGCGCAATCAGCCCCAGCATTTT. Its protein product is CASSTEPGHGSRNQPQHF.

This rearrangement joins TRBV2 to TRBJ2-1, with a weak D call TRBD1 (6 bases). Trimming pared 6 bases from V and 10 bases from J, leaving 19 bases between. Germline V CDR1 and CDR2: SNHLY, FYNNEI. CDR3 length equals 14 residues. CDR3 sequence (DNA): TGTGCCAGCAGCAGGGGCGCCTCAGGGGAAGAGCAGTTCTTC. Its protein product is CASSRGASGEEQFF.

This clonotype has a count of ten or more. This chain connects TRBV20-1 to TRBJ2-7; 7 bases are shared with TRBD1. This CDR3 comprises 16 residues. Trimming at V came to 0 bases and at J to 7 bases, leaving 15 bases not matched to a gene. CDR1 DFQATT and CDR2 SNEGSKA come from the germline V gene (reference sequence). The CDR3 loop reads CSARDRRQGETWEQYF. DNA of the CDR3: TGCAGTGCTAGAGATAGAAGACAGGGCGAAACTTGGGAGCAGTACTTC.

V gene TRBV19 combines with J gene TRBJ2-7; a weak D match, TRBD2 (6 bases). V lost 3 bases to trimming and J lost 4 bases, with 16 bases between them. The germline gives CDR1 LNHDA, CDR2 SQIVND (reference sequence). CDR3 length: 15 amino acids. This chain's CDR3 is CASSMGLAFDYEQYF. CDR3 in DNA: TGTGCCAGTAGTATGGGACTGGCCTTCGATTACGAGCAGTACTTC.

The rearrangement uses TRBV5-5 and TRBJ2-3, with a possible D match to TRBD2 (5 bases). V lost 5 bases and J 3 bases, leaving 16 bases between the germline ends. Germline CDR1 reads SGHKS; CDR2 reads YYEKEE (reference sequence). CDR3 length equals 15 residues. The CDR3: CASRRAARGTDTQYF. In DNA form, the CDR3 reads TGTGCCAGCAGGAGGGCAGCCCGCGGAACAGATACGCAGTATTTT.

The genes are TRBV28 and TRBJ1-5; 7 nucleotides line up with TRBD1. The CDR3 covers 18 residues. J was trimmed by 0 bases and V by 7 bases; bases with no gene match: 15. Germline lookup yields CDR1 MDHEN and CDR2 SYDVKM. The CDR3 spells CASTDSGTVGNSNQPQHF. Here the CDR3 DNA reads TGTGCCAGCACAGATTCCGGGACAGTTGGAAATAGCAATCAGCCCCAGCATTTT.